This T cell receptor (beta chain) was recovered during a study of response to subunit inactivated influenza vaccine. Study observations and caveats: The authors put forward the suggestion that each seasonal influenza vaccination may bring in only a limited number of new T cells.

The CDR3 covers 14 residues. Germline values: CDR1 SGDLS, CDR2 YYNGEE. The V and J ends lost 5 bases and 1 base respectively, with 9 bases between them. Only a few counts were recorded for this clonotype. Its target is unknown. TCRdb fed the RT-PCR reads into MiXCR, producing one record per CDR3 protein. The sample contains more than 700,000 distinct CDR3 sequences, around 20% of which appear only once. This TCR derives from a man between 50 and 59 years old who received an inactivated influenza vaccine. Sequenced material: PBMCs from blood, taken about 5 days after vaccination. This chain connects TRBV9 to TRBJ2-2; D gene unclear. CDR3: CASSPFENTGELFF. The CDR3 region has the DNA TGTGCCAGCAGTCCCTTTGAGAACACCGGGGAGCTGTTTTTT.